A single sample is the source of the 15 T cell receptor beta chains below, sequenced in a study of blood T cell repertoires in COVID-19. The assay was immunoSEQ multiplex PCR, and TCRdb's table has in-frame clones only and misses some. The top ten clones hold 13% to 15% of a sample with 40,000 to 50,000 clones, approximately 86% of them seen once. Source material: peripheral blood. The receptor set was obtained from a human donor in a cohort sampled during active COVID-19.

CDR3 DNA sequence: TGTGCCAGCAGCCCGGGACAGGCGTTACTAAACACTGAAGCTTTCTTT. Encoded protein: CASSPGQALLNTEAFF. The rearrangement uses TRBV3-1 (or the pseudogene TRBV3-2) and TRBJ1-1; TRBD1 matches 8 bases. The CDR3 is 16 residues long. The germline V gene encodes CDR1 LGHDT and CDR2 YNNKEL (reference sequence). Trimming at V came to 4 bases and at J to 2 bases, leaving 9 bases not matched to a gene.

This chain uses TRBV11-2 with TRBJ2-7; D ambiguous. Trimming took off 4 bases at V and 4 bases at J, with 5 bases between the two ends. Per the germline V gene, CDR1 is SGHAT and CDR2 is FQNNGV. This CDR3 is 11 amino acids long. CDR3 nucleotides: TGTGCCAGCAGCTACGAGTACGAGCAGTACTTC. Translation: CASSYEYEQYF.

The chain recombines TRBV3-1 (or the pseudogene TRBV3-2) with TRBJ1-1; no clear D gene. CDR1 and CDR2 from the germline V gene are LGHDT and YNNKEL (reference sequence). This CDR3 is 12 amino acids long. The V gene lost 10 bases and the J gene lost 3 bases, with 12 bases spanning the gap. The DNA for the CDR3 is TGTGCCACCCAGCGGTCTGACACTGAAGCTTTCTTT. Protein sequence: CATQRSDTEAFF.

The chain carries TRBV6-5 and TRBJ2-3, with TRBD2 as a possible D gene (5 bases). V was clipped by 8 bases and J by 1 base, with 10 bases between them. The CDR3 loop spans 13 amino acids. The germline V gene has CDR1 MNHEY and CDR2 SVGAGI. DNA for the CDR3: TGTGCCAGCCGACGGGATCGCACAGATACGCAGTATTTT. Its protein product is CASRRDRTDTQYF.

The rearrangement joins TRBV6-1 to TRBJ1-2, with D possibly TRBD1 on 5 matching bases. The CDR3 covers 15 residues. V was pared by 2 bases and J by 4 bases, with 14 bases between. Per the germline V gene, CDR1 is MNHNS and CDR2 is SASEGT. The CDR3 region is CASSELHDRGYGYTF. The CDR3, as DNA: TGTGCCAGCAGTGAACTACACGACAGAGGCTATGGCTACACCTTC.

V is TRBV11-2 and J is TRBJ2-1; no firm D call. The V gene lost 5 bases and the J gene lost 0 bases, with 11 bases spanning the gap. The CDR3 is 15 amino acids. The germline V gene encodes CDR1 SGHAT and CDR2 FQNNGV. The DNA of the CDR3 is TGTGCCAGCAGCCGTACTGTTTCCTCCTACAATGAGCAGTTCTTC. Protein product: CASSRTVSSYNEQFF.

This chain joins TRBV29-1 and TRBJ1-3, with D uncertain. Trimming pared 5 bases from V and 3 bases from J, leaving 11 bases between. CDR3 length: 13 amino acids. Germline CDR1 and CDR2: SQVTM and ANQGSEA. The CDR3, as DNA: TGCAGCGTTCGTTGGTCGGGTGGAAACACCATATATTTT. Amino acid sequence: CSVRWSGGNTIYF.

CDR3 residues: CASSPGTSGALAKNIQYF. In nucleotides, the CDR3 is TGTGCCAGCAGCCCGGGGACTAGCGGGGCTCTAGCCAAAAACATTCAGTACTTC. The V gene is TRBV28, the J gene TRBJ2-4; 13 bases match TRBD2. The CDR3 loop spans 18 amino acids. V gave up 6 bases and J gave up 0 bases; unmatched junction bases: 8. The germline V gene has CDR1 MDHEN and CDR2 SYDVKM.

The chain is built from TRBV11-2 and TRBJ1-3; D is possibly TRBD1 (6 bases). V lost 4 bases to trimming and J lost 4 bases, with 14 bases between them. The CDR3 has 15 residues. In germline, CDR1 is SGHAT, CDR2 FQNNGV. CDR3 in amino acids: CASSSTQGRGNTIYF. The CDR3 DNA reads as TGTGCCAGCAGCTCAACTCAGGGGCGCGGAAACACCATATATTTT.

This clone was recorded a few times. This chain uses TRBV5-6 with TRBJ2-7, with TRBD2 identical over 7 bases. Germline CDR1 SGHDT, CDR2 YYEEEE. V was pared by 2 bases and J by 2 bases, with 10 bases of the junction left unmatched. The CDR3 spans 16 residues. In DNA form, the CDR3 reads TGTGCCAGCAGCTTTGGAGCGGGATGGAGTCCCTACGAGCAGTACTTC. It yields the protein CASSFGAGWSPYEQYF. Full variable domain (outside the CDR3, taken from reference TRBV5-6 and TRBJ2-7): DAGVTQSPTHLIKTRGQQVTLRCSPKSGHDTVSWYQQALGQGPQFIFQYYEEEERQRGNFPDRFSGHQFPNYSSELNVNALLLGDSALYLCASSFGAGWSPYEQYFGPGTRLTVT.

CDR3 in amino acids: CASSEAGTARKLFF. DNA of the CDR3: TGCGCCAGCAGTGAGGCAGGGACAGCTAGAAAACTGTTTTTT. The rearrangement uses TRBV10-2 and TRBJ1-4, with 7 bases lining up with TRBD1. This CDR3 region has 14 residues. CDR1 is WSHSY and CDR2 is SAAADI in the germline V gene. V shed 2 bases, J shed 10 bases, and the junction held 7 bases outside the gene matches.

The chain combines TRBV20-1 with TRBJ2-7; 8 nucleotides align to TRBD1. J gave up 0 bases and V 3 bases, and 7 bases lay outside the gene matches. CDR1 is DFQATT and CDR2 is SNEGSKA in the germline V gene (reference sequence). The CDR3 extends over 15 amino acids. The CDR3 DNA follows: TGCAGTGCTAGTTCCACCGGGACAGGCTCCTACGAGCAGTACTTC. Amino acids: CSASSTGTGSYEQYF.

This clone was recorded a few times. The chain carries TRBV2 and TRBJ1-1, with D maybe TRBD1 (6 bases). The CDR3 spans 16 residues. V was shortened by 3 bases and J by 0 bases, with 14 bases between the two germline ends. The V gene's germline CDR1 is SNHLY and CDR2 FYNNEI. CDR3 bases: TGTGCCAGCAGTGAGGGGCAGGGGATGATGAACACTGAAGCTTTCTTT. This codes for CASSEGQGMMNTEAFF. Based on the CDR3 plus reference TRBV2 and TRBJ1-1, the full variable domain is EPEVTQTPSHQVTQMGQEVILRCVPISNHLYFYWYRQILGQKVEFLVSFYNNEISEKSEIFDDQFSVERPDGSNFTLKIRSTKLEDSAMYFCASSEGQGMMNTEAFFGQGTRLTVV.

V is TRBV19 and J is TRBJ1-1; a weak D match, TRBD1 (6 bases). The CDR3 runs to 15 residues. CDR1 is LNHDA, CDR2 SQIVND, per germline (reference sequence). V lost 1 base, J lost 5 bases, and 14 bases lay in between. CDR3 loop: CASSIAGGPSTEAFF. CDR3 nucleotide sequence: TGTGCCAGTAGTATAGCGGGGGGGCCGAGTACTGAAGCTTTCTTT.

The gene calls are TRBV18 and TRBJ2-1; no clear D. The CDR3 extends over 11 amino acids. Germline V CDR1 and CDR2: KGHSH, LQKENI. The germline V and J ends were trimmed by 4 bases and 5 bases, with 3 bases remaining between them. CDR3 in DNA: TGTGCCAGCTCACACAACAATGAGCAGTTCTTC. Protein sequence: CASSHNNEQFF.